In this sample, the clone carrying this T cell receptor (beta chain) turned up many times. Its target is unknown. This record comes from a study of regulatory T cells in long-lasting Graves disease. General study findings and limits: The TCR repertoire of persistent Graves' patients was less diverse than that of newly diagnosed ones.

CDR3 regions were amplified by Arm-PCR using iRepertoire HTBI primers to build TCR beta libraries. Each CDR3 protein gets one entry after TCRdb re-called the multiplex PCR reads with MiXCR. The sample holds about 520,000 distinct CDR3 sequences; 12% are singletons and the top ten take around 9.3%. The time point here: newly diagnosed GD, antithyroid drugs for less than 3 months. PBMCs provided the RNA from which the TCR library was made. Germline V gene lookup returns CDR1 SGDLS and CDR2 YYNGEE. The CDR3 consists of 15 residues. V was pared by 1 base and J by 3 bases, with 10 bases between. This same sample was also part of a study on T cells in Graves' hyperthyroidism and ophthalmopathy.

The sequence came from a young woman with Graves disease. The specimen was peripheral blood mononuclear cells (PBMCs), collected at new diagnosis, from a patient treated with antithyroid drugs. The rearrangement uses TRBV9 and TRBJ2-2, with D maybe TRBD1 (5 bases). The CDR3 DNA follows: TGTGCCAGCAGCGTACAGGGATTCGACACCGGGGAGCTGTTTTTT. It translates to CASSVQGFDTGELFF.